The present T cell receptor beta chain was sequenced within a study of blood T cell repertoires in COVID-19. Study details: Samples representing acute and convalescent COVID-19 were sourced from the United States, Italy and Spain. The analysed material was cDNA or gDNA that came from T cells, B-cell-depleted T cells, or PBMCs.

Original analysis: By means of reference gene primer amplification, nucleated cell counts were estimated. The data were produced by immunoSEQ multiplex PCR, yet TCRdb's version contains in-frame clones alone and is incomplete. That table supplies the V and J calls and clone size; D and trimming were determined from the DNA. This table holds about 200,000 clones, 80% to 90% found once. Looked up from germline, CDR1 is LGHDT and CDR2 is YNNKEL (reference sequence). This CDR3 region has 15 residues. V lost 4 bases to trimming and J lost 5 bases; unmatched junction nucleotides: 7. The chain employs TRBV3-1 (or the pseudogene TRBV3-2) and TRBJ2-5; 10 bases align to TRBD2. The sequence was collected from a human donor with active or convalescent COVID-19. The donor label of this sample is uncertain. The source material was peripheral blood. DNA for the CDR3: TGTGCCAGCAGCCCGGTAGCGGGAGGCGGGGAGACCCAGTACTTC. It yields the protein CASSPVAGGGETQYF.